This passage covers 21 T cell receptor beta chains from one sample sequenced in a study of cytomegalovirus exposure and HLA in healthy donors. The protocol was immunoSEQ multiplex PCR, while the TCRdb copy is restricted to in-frame clones and leaves out a portion. The data contain 80,000 to 90,000 clones, 96% of them singletons. Sequenced: PBMCs. These receptors all come from a man aged 18 to 29 in good health and CMV-seronegative.

The rearrangement joins TRBV5-1 to TRBJ1-2, with D possibly TRBD1 on 5 matching bases. Germline CDR1 and CDR2: SGHRS and YFSETQ. V lost 0 bases and J lost 4, with 16 bases in between. The CDR3 covers 16 residues. CDR3 in amino acids: CASSLGPPGGSYGYTF. The CDR3 bases are TGCGCCAGCAGCTTGGGGCCCCCGGGGGGAAGCTATGGCTACACCTTC.

This clone showed up just a few times. V usage is TRBV10-3 and J usage is TRBJ2-7, with 11 bases fitting TRBD2. This CDR3 is built from 14 residues. V dropped 6 bases and J dropped 5; count of bases not matched to a gene: 6. CDR1 is ENHRY, CDR2 SYGVKD, per germline. CDR3 sequence reads: CAIRGTSGYDEQYV. The CDR3 bases are TGTGCCATCAGGGGGACTAGCGGATACGACGAGCAGTACGTC.

V and J are TRBV28 and TRBJ2-7; D gene unclear. V dropped 2 bases and J dropped 4 bases, with 6 bases sitting between them. Germline V gene lookup returns CDR1 MDHEN and CDR2 SYDVKM. The CDR3 covers 12 residues. The DNA for the CDR3 is TGTGCCAGCAGTTTAAGAGGATACGAGCAGTACTTC. It is translated as CASSLRGYEQYF.

V and J are TRBV6-6 and TRBJ2-7; D remains ambiguous. The germline V and J ends were trimmed by 6 bases and 3 bases, with 15 bases remaining between them. Germline CDR1 is MNHNY and CDR2 is SVGAGI (reference sequence). This CDR3 has 14 residues. The CDR3 protein is CASRDVAENYEQYV. The CDR3 DNA reads TGTGCCAGCAGAGACGTCGCGGAAAACTACGAGCAGTACGTC.

The chain recombines TRBV11-2 with TRBJ1-1, with TRBD1 matching over 8 bases. The CDR3 has 14 residues. The germline gives CDR1 SGHAT, CDR2 FQNNGV. V lost 5 bases, J lost 1 base, and 3 bases stayed unmatched. The CDR3 is CASSAGTGNTEAFF. Written as DNA, the CDR3 is TGTGCCAGCAGCGCCGGGACAGGGAACACTGAAGCTTTCTTT.

The chain employs TRBV7-9 and TRBJ2-3; 7 bases are a match to TRBD1. This CDR3 spans 16 amino acids. Germline V gives CDR1 SEHNR, CDR2 FQNEAQ (reference sequence). Losses at the gene ends were 5 bases for V and 1 base for J; bases not matched to a gene: 9. The CDR3 coding sequence is TGTGCCAGCAGCCCCCTGTCAGGGGGACGCACAGATACGCAGTATTTT. This codes for CASSPLSGGRTDTQYF.

For this clone: Mismatch with germline at one junction end may stem from a read error. The chain combines TRBV9 with TRBJ2-2, with 8 positions matching TRBD2. The CDR3 runs to 15 residues. Germline CDR1 SGDLS, CDR2 YYNGEE. CDR3 bases: TGTGCGAGCAGAGGCGGGGGGCCGAACACCGGGGAGCTGTTTTTT. Protein sequence: CASRGGGPNTGELFF.

The chain recombines TRBV19 with TRBJ2-7, with 9 bases lining up with TRBD2. CDR1 is LNHDA and CDR2 is SQIVND in the germline V gene (reference sequence). CDR3 length: 14 residues. V lost 6 bases and J lost 3; bases outside the gene matches: 6. CDR3 sequence: CASSPGLAHYEQYF. CDR3 sequence (DNA): TGTGCCAGTAGCCCGGGACTAGCTCACTACGAGCAGTACTTC.

CDR3 region: CAISEGEGHGYTF. The CDR3 DNA sequence: TGTGCCATCAGTGAGGGGGAGGGTCATGGCTACACCTTC. This sequence joins TRBV10-3 and TRBJ1-2; D remains ambiguous. The CDR3 is 13 amino acids. Germline V CDR1 and CDR2: ENHRY, SYGVKD. Trimming took off 2 bases at V and 6 bases at J, with 10 bases between the two ends.

The V and J genes are TRBV7-2 and TRBJ2-1; 11 nucleotides line up with TRBD1. The CDR3 spans 15 residues. The V segment lost 4 bases and the J segment 7 bases; nucleotides outside the gene matches: 6. From germline, CDR1 is SGHTA and CDR2 FQGNSA. CDR3 amino acids: CASSSDRGLFNEQFF. Here the CDR3 DNA reads TGTGCCAGCAGCTCGGACAGGGGGCTTTTTAATGAGCAGTTCTTC. The full variable domain, with the rest looked up from reference TRBV7-2 and TRBJ2-1, is GAGVSQSPSNKVTEKGKDVELRCDPISGHTALYWYRQSLGQGLEFLIYFQGNSAPDKSGLPSDRFSAERTGGSVSTLTIQRTQQEDSAVYLCASSSDRGLFNEQFFGPGTRLTVL.

The genes are TRBV6-1 and TRBJ2-7, with a possible D match to TRBD1 (6 bases). The CDR3 is made up of 14 amino acids. With 4 bases removed from V and 5 bases from J, the gap between germline ends came to 15 bases. Germline V gene data show CDR1 as MNHNS and CDR2 as SASEGT. Here the CDR3 reads CASSVTGSWDEQYF. As DNA, the CDR3 is TGTGCCAGCAGTGTTACAGGGTCATGGGACGAGCAGTACTTC.

The V and J genes are TRBV7-9 and TRBJ1-1; the D gene is possibly TRBD1 (5 bases). This CDR3 is 15 amino acids long. From germline, CDR1 is SEHNR and CDR2 FQNEAQ (reference sequence). V lost 5 bases and J lost 4, with 17 bases in between. CDR3 amino acids: CASSGRGRAVTEAFF. CDR3 in DNA: TGTGCCAGCAGCGGGCGGGGGAGGGCGGTCACTGAAGCTTTCTTT.

The chain couples TRBV5-5 to TRBJ2-3; D gene unclear. Germline V gene data show CDR1 as SGHKS and CDR2 as YYEKEE (reference sequence). Trimming cost V 5 bases and J 2 bases, with 12 bases left between them. The CDR3 contains 14 residues. For the CDR3, the DNA is TGTGCCAGCAGTCTGACTTTTACCACAGATACGCAGTATTTT. Its translation is CASSLTFTTDTQYF.

CDR3 loop: CASSEPTLTGTGGWRRHFYEQYF. The DNA for the CDR3 is TGTGCCAGCAGTGAACCTACCCTGACGGGGACAGGGGGCTGGCGGAGACACTTTTACGAGCAGTACTTC. The V call is TRBV6-1, the J call TRBJ2-7; 12 bases are a match to TRBD1. Trimming removed 2 bases from V and 4 bases from J; junction bases left unmatched: 27. CDR3 length: 23 amino acids. The germline CDR1 and CDR2 sequences are MNHNS and SASEGT.

A single count supports this clone. V usage is TRBV27 and J usage is TRBJ1-5, with TRBD1 identical over 7 bases. The CDR3 totals 17 residues. V gave up 2 bases and J gave up 3 bases; unmatched junction bases: 10. Germline CDR1 reads MNHEY; CDR2 reads SMNVEV (reference sequence). CDR3 DNA sequence: TGTGCCAGCAGTTTAGTAAGTTTGGGACAGTACAATCAGCCCCAGCATTTT. Amino acids: CASSLVSLGQYNQPQHF.

The gene calls are TRBV10-3 and TRBJ2-3; 8 bases map to TRBD1. The CDR3 sequence is 17 residues long. Germline CDR1 and CDR2: ENHRY and SYGVKD. J gave up 2 bases and V 2 bases, and 9 bases lay outside the gene matches. CDR3 in DNA: TGTGCCATCAGTGAGCTCGGGGGACAGGCTTCCACAGATACGCAGTATTTT. Amino acid sequence: CAISELGGQASTDTQYF.

The genes are TRBV5-1 and TRBJ1-2; maybe TRBD1 (5 bases). The germline CDR1 and CDR2 sequences are SGHRS and YFSETQ. The CDR3 is 14 amino acids. V was trimmed by 0 bases and J by 2 bases, leaving 8 bases between them. CDR3 region: CASSLGQINYGYTF. The CDR3 DNA is TGCGCCAGCAGCTTGGGACAGATCAACTATGGCTACACCTTC.

The V call is TRBV15, the J call TRBJ2-5; 12 bases fit TRBD2. Unmatched junction bases numbered 5, after V lost 0 bases and J lost 0 bases. The CDR3 length is 18 residues. Looked up from germline, CDR1 is LNHNV and CDR2 is YYDKDF (reference sequence). The CDR3 region is CATSRDPWTSGNQETQYF. The CDR3 nucleotides read TGTGCCACCAGCAGAGATCCGTGGACTAGCGGGAACCAAGAGACCCAGTACTTC.

The V and J genes are TRBV30 and TRBJ1-2, with D perhaps matching TRBD1 (5 bases). V lost 4 bases, J lost 2 bases, and 26 bases lay in between. This CDR3 region has 18 residues. Germline CDR1 and CDR2: GTSNPN and SVGIG (reference sequence). In nucleotides, the CDR3 is TGTGCCTGGACCAGAAACAGATATCAGGGCGGCCAGAACTATGGCTACACCTTC. It codes for CAWTRNRYQGGQNYGYTF.

J is TRBJ2-7 and V is TRBV18; no clear D. Germline values: CDR1 KGHSH, CDR2 LQKENI. Trimming pared 2 bases from V and 1 base from J, leaving 6 bases between. The CDR3 totals 13 residues. CDR3 protein: CASSPFASYEQYF. The CDR3 bases are TGTGCCAGCTCACCATTCGCGTCCTACGAGCAGTACTTC.

The genes are TRBV30 and TRBJ1-5; tentatively, D is TRBD1 (6 bases). The CDR3 extends over 15 amino acids. V lost 2 bases, J lost 0 bases, and 11 bases lay in between. Germline loops: CDR1 GTSNPN, CDR2 SVGIG (reference sequence). The DNA of the CDR3 is TGTGCCTGGAGTCGGGACATATATAGCAATCAGCCCCAGCATTTT. Its protein is CAWSRDIYSNQPQHF. The complete variable domain, with remaining parts taken from reference TRBV30 and TRBJ1-5, reads SQTIHQWPATLVQPVGSPLSLECTVEGTSNPNLYWYRQAAGRGLQLLFYSVGIGQISSEVPQNLSASRPQDRQFILSSKKLLLSDSGFYLCAWSRDIYSNQPQHFGDGTRLSIL.